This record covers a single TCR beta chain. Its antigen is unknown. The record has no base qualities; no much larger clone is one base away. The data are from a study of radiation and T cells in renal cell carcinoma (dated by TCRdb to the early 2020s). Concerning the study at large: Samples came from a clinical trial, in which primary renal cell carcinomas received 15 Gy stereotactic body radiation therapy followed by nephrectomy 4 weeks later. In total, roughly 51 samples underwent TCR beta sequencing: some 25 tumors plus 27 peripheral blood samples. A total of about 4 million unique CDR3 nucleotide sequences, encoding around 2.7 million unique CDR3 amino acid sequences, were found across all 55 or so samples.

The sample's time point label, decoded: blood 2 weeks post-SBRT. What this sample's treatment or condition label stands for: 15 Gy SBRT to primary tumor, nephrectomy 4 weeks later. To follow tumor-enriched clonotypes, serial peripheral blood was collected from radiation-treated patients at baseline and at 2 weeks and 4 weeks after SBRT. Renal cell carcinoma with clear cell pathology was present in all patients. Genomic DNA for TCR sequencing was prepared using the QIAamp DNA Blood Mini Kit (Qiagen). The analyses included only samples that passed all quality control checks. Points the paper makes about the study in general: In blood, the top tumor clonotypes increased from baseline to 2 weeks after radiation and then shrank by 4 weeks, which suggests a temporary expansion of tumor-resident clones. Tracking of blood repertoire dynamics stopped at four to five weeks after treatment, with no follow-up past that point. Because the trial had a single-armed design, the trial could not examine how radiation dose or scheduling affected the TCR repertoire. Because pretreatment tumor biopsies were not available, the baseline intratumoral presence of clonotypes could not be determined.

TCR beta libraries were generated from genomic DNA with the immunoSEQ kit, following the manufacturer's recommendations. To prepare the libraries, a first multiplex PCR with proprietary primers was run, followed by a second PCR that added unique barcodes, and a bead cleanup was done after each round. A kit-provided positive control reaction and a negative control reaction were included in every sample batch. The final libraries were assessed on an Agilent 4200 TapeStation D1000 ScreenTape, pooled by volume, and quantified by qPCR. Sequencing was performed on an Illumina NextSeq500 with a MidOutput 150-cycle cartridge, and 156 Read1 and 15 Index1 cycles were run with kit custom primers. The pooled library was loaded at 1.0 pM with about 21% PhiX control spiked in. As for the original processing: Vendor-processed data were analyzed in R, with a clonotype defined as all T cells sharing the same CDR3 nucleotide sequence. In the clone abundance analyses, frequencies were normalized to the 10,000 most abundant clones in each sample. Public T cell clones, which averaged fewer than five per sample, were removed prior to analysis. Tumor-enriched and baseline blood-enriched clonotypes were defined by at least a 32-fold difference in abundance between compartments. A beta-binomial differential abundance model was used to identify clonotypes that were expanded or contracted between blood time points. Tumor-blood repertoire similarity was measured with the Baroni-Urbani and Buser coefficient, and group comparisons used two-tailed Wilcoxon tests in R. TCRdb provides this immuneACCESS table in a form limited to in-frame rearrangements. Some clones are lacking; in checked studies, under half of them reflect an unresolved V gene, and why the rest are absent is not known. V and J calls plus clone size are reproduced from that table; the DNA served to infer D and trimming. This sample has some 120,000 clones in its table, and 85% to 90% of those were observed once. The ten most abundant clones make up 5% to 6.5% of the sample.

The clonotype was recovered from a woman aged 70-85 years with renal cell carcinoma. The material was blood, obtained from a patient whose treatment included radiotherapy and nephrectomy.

The encoded CDR3 is CASRVRSSYEQYF. Read as DNA, the sequence is TGTGCCAGCAGGGTCAGGAGCTCCTACGAGCAGTACTTC. The rearrangement combines TRBV7-2 with TRBJ2-7; no D gene is confidently identified. Including the terminal cysteine and phenylalanine, the CDR3 comprises 13 residues. Of the read, only the CDR3 DNA is kept; its 39 bases are in frame from base 1. CDR1 and CDR2 were assigned from the germline V gene as SGHTA and FQGNSA. V is reduced by 6 bases and J by 0 bases, leaving a spacing of 9 bases between them.